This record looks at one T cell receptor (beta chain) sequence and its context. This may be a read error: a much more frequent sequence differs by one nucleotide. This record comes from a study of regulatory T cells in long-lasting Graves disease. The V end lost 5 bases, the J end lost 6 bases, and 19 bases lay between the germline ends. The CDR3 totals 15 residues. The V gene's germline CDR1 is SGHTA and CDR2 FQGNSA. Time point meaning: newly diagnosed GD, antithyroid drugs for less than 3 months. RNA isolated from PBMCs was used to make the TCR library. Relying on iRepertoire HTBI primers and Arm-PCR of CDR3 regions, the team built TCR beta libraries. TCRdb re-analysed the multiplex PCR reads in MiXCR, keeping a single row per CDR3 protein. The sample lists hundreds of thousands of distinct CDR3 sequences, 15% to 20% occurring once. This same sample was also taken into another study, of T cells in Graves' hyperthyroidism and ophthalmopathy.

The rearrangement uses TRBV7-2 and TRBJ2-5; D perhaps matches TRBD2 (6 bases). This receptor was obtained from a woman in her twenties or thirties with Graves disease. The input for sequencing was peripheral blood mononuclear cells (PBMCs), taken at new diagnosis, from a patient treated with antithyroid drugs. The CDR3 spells CASSPGWGVEKTQYF. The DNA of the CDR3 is TGTGCCAGCAGCCCGGGGTGGGGGGTGGAGAAGACCCAGTACTTC.